The 14 T cell receptor beta chains given below trace back to one sample, sequenced in a study of T cell repertoires in aging, cancer and after chemotherapy. TRB rearrangements spanning V, D and J were amplified using mixed TRB-A/B primers. TCRdb ran MiXCR on the multiplex PCR reads and lists one entry per CDR3 protein. The data show around 6,400 distinct CDR3 sequences, approximately 20% seen once. TCR beta rearrangements were amplified from peripheral blood genomic DNA. The specimen sequenced was blood. The receptors come from a human donor with a blood cancer.

Comments on this clonotype: The junction departs from germline at one end; a sequencing error may be responsible. This rearrangement joins TRBV27 to TRBJ2-7, with 9 nucleotides matching TRBD1. CDR1 MNHEY and CDR2 SMNVEV come from the germline V gene (reference sequence). The CDR3 runs 15 residues. CDR3 sequence (DNA): TGTGCCTGCAGTTCAGCCGGGACAGGGATGTACGAGCAGTACTTC. Protein sequence: CACSSAGTGMYEQYF.

Judged by abundance, this clonotype is medium-sized (0.01 to 0.1%). V usage is TRBV19 and J usage is TRBJ1-5; 7 bases line up with TRBD1. Germline V gene data show CDR1 as LNHDA and CDR2 as SQIVND (reference sequence). J gave up 1 base and V 5 bases, and 8 bases lay outside the gene matches. This CDR3 spans 16 amino acids. The CDR3 loop is CASSVYGTVSNQPQHF. The CDR3 DNA sequence: TGTGCCAGTAGTGTTTACGGGACAGTAAGCAATCAGCCCCAGCATTTT.

This clonotype was seen only a few times. The gene calls are TRBV5-8 and TRBJ2-1; tentative D call: TRBD1 (6 bases). This CDR3 comprises 12 residues. Between the trimmed V and J ends, which lost 2 bases and 7 bases, there was a span of 7 bases. From germline, CDR1 is SGHTS and CDR2 YDEGEE. CDR3 sequence (DNA): TGTGCCAGCAGCTTTGACAGGAATGAGCAGTTCTTC. Its protein product is CASSFDRNEQFF.

By share, this clonotype ranks as medium-sized. V is TRBV11-1 and J is TRBJ2-7; 11 bases are a match to TRBD1. The CDR3 contains 13 residues. V shed 3 bases and J 5 bases; nucleotides not matched to a gene: 0. Per germline, CDR1 SGHAT and CDR2 FQDESV (reference sequence). In DNA, the CDR3 is TGTGCCAGCAGCTTGGACAGGGGGCACGAGCAGTACTTC. Amino acids: CASSLDRGHEQYF. The variable domain in full, with the rest retrieved from reference TRBV11-1 and TRBJ2-7, is EAEVAQSPRYKITEKSQAVAFWCDPISGHATLYWYRQILGQGPELLVQFQDESVVDDSQLPKDRFSAERLKGVDSTLKIQPAELGDSAMYLCASSLDRGHEQYFGPGTRLTVT.

This clonotype is deemed medium-sized. The chain recombines TRBV6-5 with TRBJ2-5; 7 bases match TRBD1. Germline V gene lookup returns CDR1 MNHEY and CDR2 SVGAGI. The CDR3 length is 13 residues. V lost 6 bases, J lost 2 bases, and 3 bases stayed unmatched. For the CDR3, the DNA is TGTGCCAGCAGAATGGACAGGCAAGAGACCCAGTACTTC. Amino acids: CASRMDRQETQYF.

In this sample, this clonotype turned up a few times. The rearrangement joins TRBV7-9 to TRBJ2-7; 11 nucleotides line up with TRBD1. The CDR3 is 15 residues long. Germline V gene data show CDR1 as SEHNR and CDR2 as FQNEAQ (reference sequence). The V segment lost 4 bases and the J segment 3 bases; nucleotides outside the gene matches: 5. The CDR3 protein is CASSSSGQGVYEQYF. The CDR3 nucleotides read TGTGCCAGCAGCTCTTCGGGACAGGGGGTCTACGAGCAGTACTTC.

This clonotype is medium-sized within its sample. This sequence joins TRBV30 and TRBJ2-2; maybe TRBD2 (6 bases). Trimming removed 3 bases at V and 8 bases at J, with 10 bases between. Germline CDR1 GTSNPN, CDR2 SVGIG (reference sequence). The CDR3 has 12 residues. As DNA, the CDR3 is TGTGCCTGGAGCCTCCGGGGGGGGGAGCTGTTTTTT. Protein product: CAWSLRGGELFF.

This clonotype was seen only a few times. This rearrangement joins TRBV28 to TRBJ1-2; D gene uncertain. V was clipped by 4 bases and J by 1 base, with 4 bases between them. From germline, CDR1 is MDHEN and CDR2 SYDVKM. This CDR3 has 12 amino acids. CDR3 sequence (DNA): TGTGCCAGCAGTTCGAATAACTATGGCTACACCTTC. Its protein product is CASSSNNYGYTF.

The chain recombines TRBV6-1 with TRBJ1-6; 9 bases are a match to TRBD1. V was clipped by 5 bases and J by 13 bases; unmatched bases: 12. Per germline, CDR1 MNHNS and CDR2 SASEGT. The CDR3 is made up of 15 amino acids. The CDR3 reads CASSFPGQGFGPLHF. Here the CDR3 DNA reads TGTGCCAGCAGTTTCCCGGGACAGGGTTTTGGTCCCCTCCACTTT.

The rearrangement links TRBV24-1 to TRBJ2-1; 9 bases are shared with TRBD2. CDR1 is KGHDR and CDR2 is SFDVKD in the germline V gene. The CDR3 extends over 16 amino acids. V lost 4 bases and J lost 3; bases outside the gene matches: 6. The CDR3 region is CATSEPAGGSYNEQFF. In DNA, the CDR3 is TGTGCCACCAGTGAGCCCGCGGGGGGGAGCTACAATGAGCAGTTCTTC.

By sample fraction, this clonotype is medium-sized. One junction end disagrees with the germline gene, perhaps due to a read error. The chain couples TRBV30 to TRBJ2-5, with 11 nucleotides matching TRBD2. This CDR3 comprises 15 residues. CDR1 GTSNPN and CDR2 SVGIG come from the germline V gene (reference sequence). CDR3 sequence: CAGRLAGPTARAQYF. In DNA, the CDR3 is TGTGCCGGGAGACTAGCGGGACCCACGGCACGGGCCCAGTACTTC.

The chain joins TRBV4-1 to TRBJ1-2; D gene ambiguous. This CDR3 has 14 residues. Trimming took 2 bases from V and 3 from J, leaving 10 bases between them. Germline assignment: CDR1 MGHRA and CDR2 YSYEKL. CDR3 residues: CASSQWQRDYGYTF. In DNA form, the CDR3 reads TGCGCCAGCAGCCAATGGCAGAGAGACTATGGCTACACCTTC.

This clonotype has more than one count but fewer than ten. The CDR3 DNA is TGTGCCAGCAGCCAACGCGGGACAGGGGAAATGGGGGAGCAGTTCTTC. It yields the protein CASSQRGTGEMGEQFF. The rearrangement uses TRBV4-2 and TRBJ2-1, with 10 bases fitting TRBD1. Germline V gene sequence: CDR1 LGHNA, CDR2 YNFKEQ. V shed 2 bases, J shed 10 bases, and the junction held 11 bases outside the gene matches. The CDR3 is made up of 16 amino acids.

The chain links TRBV24-1 to TRBJ1-5; no clear D gene. The V gene lost 5 bases and the J gene lost 3 bases, with 10 bases spanning the gap. Germline loops: CDR1 KGHDR, CDR2 SFDVKD. The CDR3 extends over 14 amino acids. The DNA for the CDR3 is TGTGCCACCAGTGTGTCGGGGTTCAATCAGCCCCAGCATTTT. This codes for CATSVSGFNQPQHF.